Below, one T cell receptor (beta chain) is given with its context. TCRdb's copy holds only in-frame clones and misses some; the assay was immunoSEQ multiplex PCR. This table has approximately 120,000 clones, roughly 82% appearing once. The sample comes from a study of blood T cell repertoires in COVID-19. Study information: Acute and convalescent COVID-19 specimens originated in the United States, Italy and Spain.

V was trimmed by 2 bases and J by 6 bases, leaving 13 bases between them. The CDR3 extends over 15 amino acids. Germline CDR1 is SEHNR and CDR2 is FQNEAQ (reference sequence). This chain joins TRBV7-9 and TRBJ1-4; the D is unclear. What was sequenced was peripheral blood. The TCR originated in a human donor in a cohort sampled during active COVID-19. CDR3 in DNA: TGTGCCAGCAGCTTACCCCTGGGCCAGCATGAAAAACTGTTTTTT. It translates to CASSLPLGQHEKLFF.